One and the same sample provided the 2 T cell receptor beta chains below, sequenced in a study of OX40 agonist ivuxolimab in advanced cancers. Sequenced by immunoSEQ multiplex PCR; TCRdb stores in-frame clones only, minus some. The table has more than 75,000 clones, roughly nine tenths seen once. Sequencing used CD4+ or CD8+ T cells sorted from blood, obtained in a trial of the OX40 agonist ivuxolimab. These TCRs come from an adult with an advanced solid tumor such as melanoma, head and neck, liver or kidney cancer.

This chain joins TRBV5-1 and TRBJ1-1, with D uncertain. The V end lost 0 bases, the J end lost 10 bases, and 13 bases lay between the germline ends. The germline V gene encodes CDR1 SGHRS and CDR2 YFSETQ. This CDR3 spans 13 amino acids. This CDR3 is CASSLEVAFGAFF. The CDR3 DNA follows: TGCGCCAGCAGCTTGGAGGTCGCCTTCGGAGCTTTCTTT.

This rearrangement joins TRBV28 to TRBJ1-4; D perhaps matches TRBD1 (5 bases). There are 13 residues in the CDR3. V lost 10 bases and J lost 7, with 16 bases in between. Germline V gene data show CDR1 as MDHEN and CDR2 as SYDVKM. The CDR3 bases are TGTGCCACGCCCTCAGGGTACTCTGAAAAACTGTTTTTT. This codes for CATPSGYSEKLFF.